This T cell receptor beta chain emerged from a study of blood T cells in healthy people across ages. A sample-barcoded 5' primer and a J-beta primer mix were used in a second PCR of roughly 6 to 11 cycles. MiXCR was run by TCRdb on the 5' RACE reads, yielding one entry per CDR3 protein. The table records fewer than 800,000 distinct CDR3 sequences, 25% of them present only once. The CDR3 is 14 amino acids. With 3 bases removed from V and 1 base from J, the gap between germline ends came to 9 bases. Germline V gives CDR1 MDHEN, CDR2 SYDVKM. These data also featured in a second study, about T cells of mothers and their children.

The rearrangement joins TRBV28 to TRBJ2-5; no clear D. The TCR originated in a boy aged 10-17 years in good health. The source material was blood. As DNA, the CDR3 is TGTGCCAGCAGTTTTAGCAGCCTCCAAGAGACCCAGTACTTC. This codes for CASSFSSLQETQYF.